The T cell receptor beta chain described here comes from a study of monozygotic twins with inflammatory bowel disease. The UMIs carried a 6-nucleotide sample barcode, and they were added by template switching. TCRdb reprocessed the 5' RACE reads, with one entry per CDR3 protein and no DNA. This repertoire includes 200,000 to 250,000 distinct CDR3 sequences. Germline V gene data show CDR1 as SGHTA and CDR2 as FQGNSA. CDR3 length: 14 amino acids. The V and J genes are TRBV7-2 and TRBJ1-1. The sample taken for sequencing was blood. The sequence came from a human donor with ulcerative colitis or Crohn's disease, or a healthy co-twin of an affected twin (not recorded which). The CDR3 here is CASSLAQMNTEAFF.